The T cell receptor (beta chain) under discussion was sequenced for a study of T cells in Graves' hyperthyroidism and ophthalmopathy. The investigators amplified TCR beta CDR3 regions from RNA transcripts. With the HTBI primer set, the TCR CDR3 went through a first round of RT-PCR. One entry per CDR3 protein results from TCRdb running MiXCR on the multiplex PCR reads. The sample shows roughly 630,000 distinct CDR3 sequences, about a sixth of them seen only once. This clonotype was seen many times. The CDR3 runs to 14 residues. Looked up from germline, CDR1 is GTSNPN and CDR2 is SVGIG (reference sequence). V gave up 0 bases and J gave up 3 bases, with 9 bases separating them.

Sequencing was carried out using blood. This clonotype originated in a woman in her 30s with Graves' hyperthyroidism. The chain links TRBV30 to TRBJ2-1, with D possibly matching TRBD1 (5 bases). CDR3 nucleotide sequence: TGTGCCTGGAGTGTAGGGGCCGGCTACAATGAGCAGTTCTTC. Its protein product is CAWSVGAGYNEQFF.